This TCR beta chain originates from a study of cytomegalovirus exposure and HLA in healthy donors. Study results and caveats: Reported performance of the classifier showed diagnosis of cytomegalovirus status with high specificity and sensitivity. Some V segments, including TRBV6-2 and TRBV6-3, were excluded as indistinguishable. Listed as cytomegalovirus-associated were 150 or so TCR beta chains.

The PCR made use of 60 Vbeta and 13 Jbeta primers. The data were produced by immunoSEQ multiplex PCR, yet TCRdb's version contains in-frame clones alone and is incomplete. The data show around 300,000 clones, about four fifths seen once. As regards this clone: Its antigen is still unknown.

Donors were nominally healthy when sampled, though unrecorded immune exposures were likely. The CDR3 is made up of 15 amino acids. J lost 3 bases, V lost 2 bases, and 1 base had no gene match. Germline V lookup: CDR1 ENHRY, CDR2 SYGVKD. V gene TRBV10-3 combines with J gene TRBJ2-2; 9 bases fit TRBD2. This clonotype was sampled from a woman between 40 and 50 years old in good health and CMV-seropositive. Sequenced material: PBMCs. CDR3 coding DNA: TGTGCCATCAGTGAGAGACTAGCGGACACCGGGGAGCTGTTTTTT. Residues: CAISERLADTGELFF.